What follows are 7 T cell receptor beta chains derived from one specimen sequenced in a study of CD8 T cells in Susac syndrome. Random hexamers were used to reverse transcribe the RNA input (roughly 0.5 to 1 ug). TCRdb independently ran MiXCR on the immunoSEQ multiplex PCR reads; one entry per CDR3 protein. The sample holds about 250,000 distinct CDR3 sequences, around 93% seen once. Input material: CD4+ T cells from PBMCs. Receptors were obtained from a human donor with multiple sclerosis.

V usage is TRBV7-3 and J usage is TRBJ2-5; D possibly corresponds to TRBD1 (6 bases). This CDR3 region has 15 residues. Germline CDR1 is SGHTA and CDR2 is FQGTGA. Trimming shortened V by 2 bases and J by 4 bases, and 14 bases separated the two germline ends. Here the CDR3 reads CASSLLGAAGETQYF. The DNA for the CDR3 is TGTGCCAGCAGCTTACTGGGGGCCGCGGGAGAGACCCAGTACTTC.

This clonotype was detected once. The chain joins TRBV27 to TRBJ2-1, with no clear D. CDR1 is MNHEY and CDR2 is SMNVEV in the germline V gene (reference sequence). The V and J ends lost 4 bases and 4 bases respectively, with 14 bases between them. This CDR3 has 15 amino acids. DNA of the CDR3: TGTGCCAGCAGTTGGGCCCCCCTCGAGTACAATGAGCAGTTCTTC. Amino acids: CASSWAPLEYNEQFF.

This clonotype was found once. The genes are TRBV19 and TRBJ1-5, with 7 bases matching TRBD1. With 7 bases clipped from V and 5 bases from J, the junction kept 5 bases outside the gene matches. CDR3 length equals 13 residues. Germline V gene data show CDR1 as LNHDA and CDR2 as SQIVND (reference sequence). For the CDR3, the DNA is TGTGCCAGTAACTACGACAGGGATCAGCCCCAGCATTTT. This encodes CASNYDRDQPQHF.

This clonotype was found once. The chain is built from TRBV9 and TRBJ1-2; perhaps TRBD1 as D (5 bases). Per germline, CDR1 SGDLS and CDR2 YYNGEE. Trimming removed 0 bases at V and 6 bases at J, with 6 bases between. CDR3 size: 12 residues. DNA for the CDR3: TGTGCCAGCAGCGTAGCGGACAATGGCTACACCTTC. Its translation is CASSVADNGYTF.

The chain is built from TRBV3-1 and TRBJ2-7; unclear D gene. This CDR3 has 15 residues. V lost 1 base to trimming and J lost 2 bases, with 12 bases between them. In germline, CDR1 is LGHDT, CDR2 YNNKEL (reference sequence). Here the CDR3 reads CASSQGLAVAYEQYF. CDR3 DNA: TGTGCCAGCAGCCAAGGGCTGGCAGTCGCCTACGAGCAGTACTTC.

V is TRBV5-1 and J is TRBJ1-2; D gene uncertain. V dropped 5 bases and J dropped 2 bases, with 13 bases sitting between them. From germline, CDR1 is SGHRS and CDR2 YFSETQ. The CDR3 totals 14 residues. CDR3 sequence (DNA): TGCGCCAGCAGACCCGAATCAGTGAACTATGGCTACACCTTC. This gives the protein CASRPESVNYGYTF.

Written as DNA, the CDR3 is TGTGCCAGCAGCTTTACAGAAACCTACGAGCAGTACTTC. Its translation is CASSFTETYEQYF. J is TRBJ2-7 and V is TRBV13; D call uncertain. From germline, CDR1 is PRHDT and CDR2 FYEKMQ (reference sequence). The CDR3 is made up of 13 amino acids. Trimming took 3 bases from V and 2 from J, leaving 8 bases between them.